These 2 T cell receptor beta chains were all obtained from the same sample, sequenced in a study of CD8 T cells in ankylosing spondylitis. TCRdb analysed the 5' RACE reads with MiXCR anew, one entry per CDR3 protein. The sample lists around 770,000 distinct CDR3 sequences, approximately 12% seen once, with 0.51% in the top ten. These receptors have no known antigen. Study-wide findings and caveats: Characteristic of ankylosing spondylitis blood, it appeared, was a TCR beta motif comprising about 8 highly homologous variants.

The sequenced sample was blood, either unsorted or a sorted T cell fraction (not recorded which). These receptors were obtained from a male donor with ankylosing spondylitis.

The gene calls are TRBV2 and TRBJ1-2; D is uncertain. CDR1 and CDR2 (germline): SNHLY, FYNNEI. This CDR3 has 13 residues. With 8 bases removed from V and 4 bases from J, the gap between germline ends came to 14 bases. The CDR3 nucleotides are TGTGCCAGCCGAGGTGGAGCTTTCTATGGCTACACCTTC. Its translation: CASRGGAFYGYTF.

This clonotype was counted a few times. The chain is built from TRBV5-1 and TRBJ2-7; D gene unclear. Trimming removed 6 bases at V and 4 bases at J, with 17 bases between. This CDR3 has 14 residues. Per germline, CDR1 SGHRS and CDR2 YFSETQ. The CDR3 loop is CASKISYAAYEQYF. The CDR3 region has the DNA TGCGCCAGCAAGATTTCCTATGCAGCTTACGAGCAGTACTTC.